Below, 14 T cell receptor beta chains from the same sample are listed, as sequenced in a study of T and B cells in COVID-19 patients. Blood genomic DNA input for TRB amplification was 250-500 ng. TRB rearrangements were amplified by multiplex PCR with BIOMED2 TRB-A/B primers. Each CDR3 protein gets one entry after TCRdb re-called the multiplex PCR reads with MiXCR. The sample consists of roughly 8,000 distinct CDR3 sequences, 28% of them appearing once. Sequencing input: blood. These receptors were obtained from a human donor who had recovered from COVID-19.

The J gene is TRBJ2-7, the V gene TRBV7-2; 10 bases align to TRBD1. The CDR3 spans 14 residues. Germline CDR1 SGHTA, CDR2 FQGNSA. The trim removed 6 bases at V and 3 bases at J, leaving 5 bases unmatched. The CDR3 nucleotides are TGTGCCAGCAGTCCAGGGACAGGGGACTACGAGCAGTACTTC. Protein sequence: CASSPGTGDYEQYF.

The sample holds a few counts of this clonotype. The genes are TRBV19 and TRBJ1-3; no definite D call. The CDR3 spans 15 residues. Germline-derived CDR1 and CDR2 are LNHDA and SQIVND (reference sequence). V was trimmed by 0 bases and J by 2 bases, leaving 8 bases between them. The CDR3 sequence: CASSIDRQPGNTIYF. The CDR3 DNA reads as TGTGCCAGTAGTATAGATCGGCAGCCTGGAAACACCATATATTTT.

The CDR3 reads CASSLVGSLQETQYF. The CDR3 bases are TGCGCCAGCAGCTTGGTAGGCAGCCTCCAAGAGACCCAGTACTTC. V gene TRBV5-1 combines with J gene TRBJ2-5, with no clear D. The CDR3 length is 15 residues. Germline V lookup: CDR1 SGHRS, CDR2 YFSETQ. V was pared by 0 bases and J by 1 base, with 10 bases between.

This clonotype was seen more than once but under ten times. The chain links TRBV5-6 to TRBJ1-6; D gene ambiguous. The CDR3 contains 12 residues. Trimming removed 4 bases at V and 8 bases at J, with 7 bases between. The germline gives CDR1 SGHDT, CDR2 YYEEEE. DNA for the CDR3: TGTGCCAGCAGCCGGTTTTATTCACCCCTCCACTTT. It translates to CASSRFYSPLHF.

V gene TRBV6-2 or TRBV6-3 combines with J gene TRBJ1-6; weak D call: TRBD1 (5 bases). This CDR3 spans 16 amino acids. Germline CDR1 reads MNHEY; CDR2 reads SVGEGT. V lost 0 bases and J 10 bases, leaving 16 bases between the germline ends. Written as DNA, the CDR3 is TGTGCCAGCAGTTACTCGATGTGGGGCCCTGAATCACCCCTCCACTTT. This encodes CASSYSMWGPESPLHF.

This chain links TRBV4-1 with TRBJ2-1; 12 nucleotides align to TRBD1. Germline V gene lookup returns CDR1 MGHRA and CDR2 YSYEKL. The CDR3 consists of 16 residues. J was trimmed by 9 bases and V by 7 bases; bases with no gene match: 13. The CDR3 sequence is CASTPRPGQGAFEQFF. As DNA, the CDR3 is TGCGCCAGCACGCCCCGTCCGGGACAGGGGGCATTTGAGCAGTTCTTC.

This clonotype was counted a few times. The genes are TRBV6-2 or TRBV6-3 and TRBJ1-6; no firm D call. The germline V and J ends were trimmed by 2 bases and 8 bases, with 13 bases remaining between them. This CDR3 has 15 residues. In germline, CDR1 is MNHEY, CDR2 SVGEGT. In nucleotides, the CDR3 is TGTGCCAGCAGTTACAGTGTGTGGGGAGATTCACCCCTCCACTTT. Translation gives CASSYSVWGDSPLHF.

This clonotype was detected a few times. The chain links TRBV20-1 to TRBJ2-5, with a weak D call TRBD1 (5 bases). The germline V gene encodes CDR1 DFQATT and CDR2 SNEGSKA (reference sequence). This CDR3 contains 13 residues. V gave up 7 bases and J gave up 1 base, with 13 bases separating them. CDR3 in DNA: TGCAGTGTTCACAGGACATCCCAAGAGACCCAGTACTTC. Its translation: CSVHRTSQETQYF.

This clonotype was seen repeatedly, ten times or more. The J gene is TRBJ1-4, the V gene TRBV18, with D unclear. Deletions cut 6 bases from V and 2 bases from J, with 13 bases between. This CDR3 has 15 amino acids. Germline CDR1 is KGHSH and CDR2 is LQKENI. CDR3 protein: CASSPDGTTNEKLFF. Written as DNA, the CDR3 is TGTGCCAGCTCCCCCGACGGAACGACTAATGAAAAACTGTTTTTT.

This clonotype was found a few times. The genes are TRBV5-1 and TRBJ2-3, with TRBD2 matching over 10 bases. Germline-derived CDR1 and CDR2 are SGHRS and YFSETQ. This CDR3 contains 16 residues. V was pared by 6 bases and J by 3 bases, with 10 bases of the junction left unmatched. This chain's CDR3 is CASTVSPSGGTDTQYF. The CDR3 coding sequence is TGCGCCAGCACTGTATCCCCTAGCGGGGGTACAGATACGCAGTATTTT. The full variable domain, with the rest looked up from reference TRBV5-1 and TRBJ2-3, is KAGVTQTPRYLIKTRGQQVTLSCSPISGHRSVSWYQQTPGQGLQFLFEYFSETQRNKGNFPGRFSGRQFSNSRSEMNVSTLELGDSALYLCASTVSPSGGTDTQYFGPGTRLTVL.

V is TRBV28 and J is TRBJ2-7; weak D call: TRBD1 (5 bases). CDR1 and CDR2 from the germline V gene are MDHEN and SYDVKM. Trimming left V 2 bases short and J 2 bases short, with 7 bases between. The CDR3 is 13 amino acids. CDR3 sequence: CASSLDRTYEQYF. CDR3 bases: TGTGCCAGCAGTTTAGACAGAACCTACGAGCAGTACTTC. Together with reference TRBV28 and TRBJ2-7, the CDR3 gives the full variable domain: DVKVTQSSRYLVKRTGEKVFLECVQDMDHENMFWYRQDPGLGLRLIYFSYDVKMKEKGDIPEGYSVSREKKERFSLILESASTNQTSMYLCASSLDRTYEQYFGPGTRLTVT.

This clonotype was seen a handful of times. V usage is TRBV18 and J usage is TRBJ1-2; a possible D gene is TRBD1 (5 bases). V was pared by 2 bases and J by 6 bases, with 7 bases between. Germline CDR1 KGHSH, CDR2 LQKENI. This CDR3 has 12 amino acids. Written as DNA, the CDR3 is TGTGCCAGCTCACCAAAGGGGAATGGCTACACCTTC. It encodes CASSPKGNGYTF.

A word on this clonotype: It may be a read error: a sequence one base away is much more abundant. For the CDR3, the DNA is TGTGCCAGTGGTATAAGGCAAGGAGGGCAACGGGGAGCTTTCTTT. It codes for CASGIRQGGQRGAFF. V gene TRBV19 combines with J gene TRBJ1-1; no clear D. This CDR3 is 15 amino acids long. Germline V gene data show CDR1 as LNHDA and CDR2 as SQIVND (reference sequence).

The rearrangement joins TRBV19 to TRBJ1-5; 10 nucleotides line up with TRBD1. Germline V gene data show CDR1 as LNHDA and CDR2 as SQIVND (reference sequence). With 6 bases clipped from V and 2 bases from J, the junction kept 7 bases outside the gene matches. This CDR3 is built from 16 residues. The CDR3 region is CASRGTGTGGNQPQHF. DNA for the CDR3: TGTGCCAGTAGGGGGACCGGGACAGGGGGCAATCAGCCCCAGCATTTT.